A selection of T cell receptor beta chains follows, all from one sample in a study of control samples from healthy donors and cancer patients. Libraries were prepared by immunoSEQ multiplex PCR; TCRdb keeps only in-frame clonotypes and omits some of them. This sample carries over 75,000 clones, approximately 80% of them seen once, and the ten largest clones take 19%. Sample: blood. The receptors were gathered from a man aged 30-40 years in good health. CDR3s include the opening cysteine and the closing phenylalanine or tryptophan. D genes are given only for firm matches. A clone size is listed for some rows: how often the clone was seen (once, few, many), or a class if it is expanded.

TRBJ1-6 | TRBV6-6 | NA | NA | TGTGCCAGCAGTTACTACCGGGACGGCAATTCACCCCTCCACTTT | CASSYYRDGNSPLHF
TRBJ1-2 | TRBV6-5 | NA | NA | TGTGCCAGCAGCAGCTTTGGCTATGGCTACACCTTC | CASSSFGYGYTF
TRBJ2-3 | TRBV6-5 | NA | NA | TGTGCCAGTAGGGCGGGGGCCACAGATACGCAGTATTTT | CASRAGATDTQYF
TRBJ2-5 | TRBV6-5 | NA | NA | TGTGCCAGCAGACGGGAGACCCAGTACTTC | CASRRETQYF
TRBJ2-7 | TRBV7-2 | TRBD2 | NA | TGTGCCAGCAGCGGAGGGGCTCTAGCGGGCGGCGGGAACGAGCAGTACTTC | CASSGGALAGGGNEQYF
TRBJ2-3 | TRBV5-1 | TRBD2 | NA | TGCGCCAGCAGCGGTACTAGCGGGGGGGCCCCAGATACGCAGTATTTT | CASSGTSGGAPDTQYF
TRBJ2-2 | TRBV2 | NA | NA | TGTGCCAGCAGTTATGACACAAACACCGGGGAGCTGTTTTTT | CASSYDTNTGELFF
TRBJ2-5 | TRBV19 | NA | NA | TGTGCCAGTAGTATATATGGTTCCGAGACCCAGTACTTC | CASSIYGSETQYF
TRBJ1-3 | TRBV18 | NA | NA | TGTGCCAGCTCGATTAATTCTGGAAACACCATATATTTT | CASSINSGNTIYF
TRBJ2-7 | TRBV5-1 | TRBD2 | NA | TGCGCCAGCAGCTTAAGCGGGGGGGCCTACGAGCAGTACTTC | CASSLSGGAYEQYF
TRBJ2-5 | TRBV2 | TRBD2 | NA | TGTGCCAGCAGTAACCGGGGGGGCCCGATGGAGACCCAGTACTTC | CASSNRGGPMETQYF
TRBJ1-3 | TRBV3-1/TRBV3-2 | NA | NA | TGTGCCAGCAGCCAACCCGGGGCTTTAGGAAACACCATATATTTT | CASSQPGALGNTIYF
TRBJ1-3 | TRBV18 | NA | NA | TGTGCCAGCTCACCCCAGCCAGGGATAATCAGCTCTGGAAACACCATATATTTT | CASSPQPGIISSGNTIYF
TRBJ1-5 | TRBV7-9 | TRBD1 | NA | TGTGCCAGCAGCCAGACAGGGGGTGATGGCAATCAGCCCCAGCATTTT | CASSQTGGDGNQPQHF
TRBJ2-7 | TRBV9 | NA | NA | TGTGCCAGCAGCCTTGGACCGCTGGACACCTACGAGCAGTACTTC | CASSLGPLDTYEQYF
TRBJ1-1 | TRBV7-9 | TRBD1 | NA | TGTGCCAGCAGCTTAGGACCCCGACAGGGGGAAACTGAAGCTTTCTTT | CASSLGPRQGETEAFF
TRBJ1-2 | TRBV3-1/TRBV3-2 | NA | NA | TGTGCCAGCAGCCAGTCCGGGGTAGGGGGCTACACCTTC | CASSQSGVGGYTF
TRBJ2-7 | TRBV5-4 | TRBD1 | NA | TGTGCCAGCAGCTTCACAGGGGGTTACGAGCAGTACTTC | CASSFTGGYEQYF
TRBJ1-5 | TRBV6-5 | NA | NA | TGTGCCAGCAGTTATGCAGGGGACAATCAGCCCCAGCATTTT | CASSYAGDNQPQHF
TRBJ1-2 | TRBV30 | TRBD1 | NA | TGTGCCTGGATAACAGGGGGCCACTATGGCTACACCTTC | CAWITGGHYGYTF
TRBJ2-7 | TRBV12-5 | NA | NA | TGTGCTAGTGGTTTGGTGGGACGGTACTACGAGCAGTACTTC | CASGLVGRYYEQYF
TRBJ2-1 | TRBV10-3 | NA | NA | TGTGCCATCACTGACCCCAGGGGGGGGAATGAGCAGTTCTTC | CAITDPRGGNEQFF
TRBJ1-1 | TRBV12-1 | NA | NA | TGTGCCAGCATCGGAGAGTTTCGAGCTTTCTTT | CASIGEFRAFF
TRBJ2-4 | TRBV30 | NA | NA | TGTGCCTGGAGTGTATTGCGTGCCAAAAACATTCAGTACTTC | CAWSVLRAKNIQYF
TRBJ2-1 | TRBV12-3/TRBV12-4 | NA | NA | TGTGCCAGCAGTTTAGGGGGAAAAAATGAGCAGTTCTTC | CASSLGGKNEQFF
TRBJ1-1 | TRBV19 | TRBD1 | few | TGTGCCAGTAGTATATCGAGGGGGCGCAGGGACACTGAAGCTTTCTTT | CASSISRGRRDTEAFF
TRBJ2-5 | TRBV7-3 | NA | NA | TGTGCCAGCAGCTCCGGGACTGGACGAGATCGGACCCAGTACTTC | CASSSGTGRDRTQYF
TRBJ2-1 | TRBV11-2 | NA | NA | TGTGCCAGCACCTATTGGGACTCGGCCAATGAGCAGTTCTTC | CASTYWDSANEQFF
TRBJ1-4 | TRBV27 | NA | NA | TGTGCCAGCAGTCGGGCTCGGGAACTCCAGGGAGGTGAAAAACTGTTTTTT | CASSRARELQGGEKLFF
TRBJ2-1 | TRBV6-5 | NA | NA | TGTGCCACGGCGCGGGGCGCAAACAATGAGCAGTTCTTC | CATARGANNEQFF
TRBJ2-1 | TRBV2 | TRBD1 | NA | TGTGCCAGCAGTCGAGACAGGGCTTCCTACAATGAGCAGTTCTTC | CASSRDRASYNEQFF
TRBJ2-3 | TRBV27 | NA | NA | TGTGCCAGCAGTTTCAGGGTTCGGACAGATACGCAGTATTTT | CASSFRVRTDTQYF
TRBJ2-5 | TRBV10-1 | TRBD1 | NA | TGCGCCAGCAGTGAGTCGCCGGGACAGGGAACCCAAGAGACCCAGTACTTC | CASSESPGQGTQETQYF
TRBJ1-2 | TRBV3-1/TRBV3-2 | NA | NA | TGTGCCAGCAGCCAATGGGGCCCCTCCTATGGCTACACCTTC | CASSQWGPSYGYTF
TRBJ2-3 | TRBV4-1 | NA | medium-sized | TGCGCCAGCAGCCCGCGGGACTCGAGCACAGATACGCAGTATTTT | CASSPRDSSTDTQYF
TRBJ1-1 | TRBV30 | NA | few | TGTGCCTGGGAAACGGCGATGAACACTGAAGCTTTCTTT | CAWETAMNTEAFF
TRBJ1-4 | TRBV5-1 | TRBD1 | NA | TGCGCCAGCAGCCGACAGGGGGTAGAAGAAAAACTGTTTTTT | CASSRQGVEEKLFF
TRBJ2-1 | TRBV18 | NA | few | TGTGCCAGCTCTCTGAACTACAATGAGCAGTTCTTC | CASSLNYNEQFF
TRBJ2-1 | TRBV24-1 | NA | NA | TGTGCCACCAGTGATTTGGAGGGGATTGGTGTGAATGAGCAGTTCTTC | CATSDLEGIGVNEQFF
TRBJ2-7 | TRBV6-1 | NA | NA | TGTGCCAGCAGTGTAAATACAGGGCTCCCAGACTACGAGCAGTACTTC | CASSVNTGLPDYEQYF
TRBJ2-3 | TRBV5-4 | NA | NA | TGTGCCAGCAGCTCCTCCTTCCCCACAGATACGCAGTATTTT | CASSSSFPTDTQYF
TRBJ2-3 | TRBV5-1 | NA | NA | TGCGCCAGCAGCCCATCGACGGGGGGCCCGCAGTATTTT | CASSPSTGGPQYF
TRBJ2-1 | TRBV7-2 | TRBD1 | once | TGTGCCAGCAGCTTAGTGGAGACAGGGTACAATGAGCAGTTCTTC | CASSLVETGYNEQFF
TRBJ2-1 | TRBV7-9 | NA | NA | TGTGCCAGCAGCTTATCTTATAGCTCCTACAATGAGCAGTTCTTC | CASSLSYSSYNEQFF
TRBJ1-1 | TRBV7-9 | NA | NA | TGTGCCAGCAGCTTAAGGCGAACGGATGAAGCTTTCTTT | CASSLRRTDEAFF
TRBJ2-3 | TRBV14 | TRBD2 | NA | TGTGCCAGCAGCCACGACGGGGGGGAAACAGATACGCAGTATTTT | CASSHDGGETDTQYF
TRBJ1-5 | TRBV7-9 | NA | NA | TGTGCCAGCAGCCCGGGAATACAGCCCCAGCATTTT | CASSPGIQPQHF
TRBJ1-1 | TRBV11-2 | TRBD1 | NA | TGTGCCAGCAGCCCCCGACAGGGGAGAGACACTGAAGCTTTCTTT | CASSPRQGRDTEAFF
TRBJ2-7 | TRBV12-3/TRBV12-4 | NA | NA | TGTGCCAGCAGTTCACCCTCCTACGAGCAGTACTTC | CASSSPSYEQYF
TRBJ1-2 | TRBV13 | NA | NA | TGTGCCAGCAGCGTAGGAAGAGCTAACTATGGCTACACCTTC | CASSVGRANYGYTF
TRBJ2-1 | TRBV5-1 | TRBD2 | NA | TGCGCCAGCAGCCCGAGCGGGGGAAATGAGCAGTTCTTC | CASSPSGGNEQFF
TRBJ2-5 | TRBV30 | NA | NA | TGTGCCTGGAGTGAATCCCGGGACCTGAAGTACTTC | CAWSESRDLKYF
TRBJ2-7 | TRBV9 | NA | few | TGTGCCAGCACTGCGGGAACAGGGGACGGAGTCGAGCAGTACTTC | CASTAGTGDGVEQYF
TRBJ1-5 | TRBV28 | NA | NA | TGTGCCAGCAGTTTAGGGGTAAGGGGGAGCAATCAGCCCCAGCATTTT | CASSLGVRGSNQPQHF
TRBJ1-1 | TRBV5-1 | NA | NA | TGCGCCAGCACCCCCTCCCCTGGGAGCACTGAAGCTTTCTTT | CASTPSPGSTEAFF
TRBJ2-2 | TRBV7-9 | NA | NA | TGTGCCAGCAGCTTAGAGGGAATTAGGGACACCGGGGAGCTGTTTTTT | CASSLEGIRDTGELFF
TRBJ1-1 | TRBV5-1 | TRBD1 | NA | TGCGCCAGCAGCTTGGATAGGACAGGGGCAGGATTCACTGAAGCTTTCTTT | CASSLDRTGAGFTEAFF
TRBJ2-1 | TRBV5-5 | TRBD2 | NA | TGTGCCAGCAGCTCGACCGGGACTAGCCCTAAGGAGCAGTTCTTC | CASSSTGTSPKEQFF
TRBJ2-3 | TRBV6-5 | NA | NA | TGTGCCAGCACCCTCTTAAGGGGGGGAGTAGATACGCAGTATTTT | CASTLLRGGVDTQYF
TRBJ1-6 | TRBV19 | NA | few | TGTGCCAGTAGTCAGGGGCTCGGATCACCCCTCCACTTT | CASSQGLGSPLHF